The TCR beta chain described here comes from a study of cytomegalovirus exposure and HLA in healthy donors. The study ran its PCR with 60 Vbeta and 13 Jbeta primers. Profiling relied on immunoSEQ multiplex PCR, and the TCRdb table lists in-frame clones only, not all of them. The sample holds about 300,000 clones, approximately 90% seen once. The CDR3 totals 15 residues. CDR1 is MNHNS, CDR2 SASEGT, per germline. Trimming removed 7 bases from V and 2 bases from J; junction bases left unmatched: 8. This clone was seen just once. Its antigen is as yet unknown. Study-level results: HLA alleles showed associations with around 15,000 TCR beta sequences in a later analysis, at a 0.05 false discovery rate.

The chain uses TRBV6-1 and TRBJ1-3; 7 bases are shared with TRBD1. The receptor was derived from a man aged 35-49 years in good health and CMV-seropositive. The specimen was PBMCs. CDR3 protein: CASTLGQAAGNTIYF. For the CDR3, the DNA is TGTGCCAGCACCCTCGGACAGGCGGCTGGAAACACCATATATTTT.